This T cell receptor (beta chain) is drawn from a study of T cell changes during pregnancy in multiple sclerosis. The repertoire was sequenced with immunoSEQ multiplex PCR; TCRdb's copy has only in-frame clones and lacks some. This repertoire shows about 35,000 clones, approximately 89% found once; its top ten account for more than 0.7%. Germline values: CDR1 SGHTA, CDR2 FQGNSA. This CDR3 has 14 residues. Trimming at V came to 3 bases and at J to 5 bases, leaving 5 bases not matched to a gene. This sequence originates from a female donor in good health, enrolled as a control in a pregnancy study. The specimen comprised CD4+ T cells from peripheral blood mononuclear cells, sampled after pregnancy. The chain carries TRBV7-2 and TRBJ1-1; TRBD1 aligns across 8 bases. CDR3 sequence reads: CASSFTGGRTEAFF. The CDR3 DNA follows: TGTGCCAGCAGCTTTACAGGGGGGAGAACTGAAGCTTTCTTT.